These T cell receptor beta chains were read from a single sample in a study of graft-versus-host responses after intestinal transplantation. These receptors' targets are unknown. Produced via immunoSEQ multiplex PCR; TCRdb's table is partial and in-frame only. The sample lists approximately 130,000 clones, 90% to 95% occurring once. The material sequenced was unstimulated CD4+ T cells sorted from spleen or lymph node cells, taken before intestinal transplant. The receptors were sampled from a human donor who received an intestinal transplant. Both conserved end residues are part of each CDR3. Fields, in order: V gene, clone size, D gene, J gene, CDR3 protein, CDR3 DNA. A D gene is named only where the DNA matches it firmly. Size is omitted from some rows. Given values are once, few, many or a class for expanded clones.

TRBV4-1,.,TRBD2,TRBJ2-5,CASSQEAGGAEETQYF,TGCGCCAGCAGCCAAGAAGCGGGGGGGGCCGAAGAGACCCAGTACTTC
TRBV7-9,.,.,TRBJ1-3,CASSLLGQTSGNTIYF,TGTGCCAGCAGCTTATTAGGACAAACCTCTGGAAACACCATATATTTT
TRBV9,.,TRBD1,TRBJ1-2,CASSRGPDLAIYGYTF,TGTGCCAGCAGCAGGGGGCCGGATCTTGCCATCTATGGCTACACCTTC
TRBV11-2,.,TRBD1,TRBJ1-6,CASSSVTGTDSHF,TGTGCCAGCAGCAGCGTCACCGGGACAGACTCCCACTTT
TRBV2,.,TRBD1,TRBJ1-1,CASSEMTGGTEAFF,TGTGCCAGCAGTGAAATGACAGGGGGCACTGAAGCTTTCTTT
TRBV7-2,.,TRBD1,TRBJ2-3,CASSPPGGGTDTQYF,TGTGCCAGCAGCCCCCCAGGGGGCGGCACAGATACGCAGTATTTT
TRBV2,.,TRBD1,TRBJ1-6,CASSGQGVVSPLHF,TGTGCCAGCAGTGGACAGGGGGTCGTTTCACCCCTCCACTTT
TRBV5-1,.,TRBD2,TRBJ2-1,CASSLLAGAYNEQFF,TGCGCCAGCAGTTTACTAGCGGGGGCATACAATGAGCAGTTCTTC
TRBV6-1,.,.,TRBJ2-7,CASSKTYEQYF,TGTGCCAGCAGTAAGACCTACGAGCAGTACTTC
TRBV4-1,few,.,TRBJ2-7,CASSLETSTSREQYF,TGCGCCAGCAGCCTGGAGACTAGTACCTCCCGGGAGCAGTACTTC
TRBV5-6,.,TRBD1,TRBJ1-1,CASSTGQGFTEAFF,TGTGCCAGCAGCACCGGACAGGGTTTCACTGAAGCTTTCTTT
TRBV6-1,.,TRBD2,TRBJ2-2,CASSVTSGGAYTGELFF,TGTGCCAGCAGTGTAACTAGCGGGGGGGCGTATACCGGGGAGCTGTTTTTT
TRBV7-7,.,.,TRBJ1-1,CASSLVRRRDTEAFF,TGTGCCAGCAGCTTAGTTCGGCGAAGGGACACTGAAGCTTTCTTT
TRBV4-1,.,.,TRBJ1-2,CASSLRGGEDYGYTF,TGCGCCAGCAGTCTTCGAGGGGGGGAGGACTATGGCTACACCTTC
TRBV5-4,.,TRBD2,TRBJ2-7,CASSPSGLAGSYEQYF,TGTGCCAGCAGCCCCTCCGGACTAGCGGGTTCCTACGAGCAGTACTTC
TRBV19,.,.,TRBJ1-4,CASSIVGAGKLFF,TGTGCCAGTAGTATAGTAGGGGCAGGAAAACTGTTTTTT
TRBV28,.,TRBD1,TRBJ2-7,CASSLSPFTRGPARGEQYF,TGTGCCAGCAGTTTATCTCCATTCACGAGGGGGCCCGCGCGTGGGGAGCAGTACTTC
TRBV25-1,.,.,TRBJ2-3,CASSDGQRTQYF,TGTGCCAGCAGTGACGGGCAGCGGACGCAGTATTTT
TRBV6-1,.,.,TRBJ1-1,CASSVTGMNTEAFF,TGTGCCAGCAGTGTTACAGGTATGAACACTGAAGCTTTCTTT
TRBV18,.,.,TRBJ1-3,CASSPVRGRGNTIYF,TGTGCCAGCTCGCCGGTCCGGGGGCGAGGAAACACCATATATTTT
TRBV6-5,.,TRBD2,TRBJ2-3,CASSKRGGTDTQYF,TGTGCCAGCAGTAAGCGGGGGGGCACAGATACGCAGTATTTT
TRBV12-5,.,.,TRBJ2-1,CASGLVRGTEVGDEQFF,TGTGCTAGTGGTTTGGTACGCGGGACGGAGGTTGGGGATGAGCAGTTCTTC
TRBV9,.,.,TRBJ1-1,CASSVGAEAEAFF,TGTGCCAGCAGCGTGGGGGCAGAGGCTGAAGCTTTCTTT
TRBV6-1,.,.,TRBJ1-4,CASRRVLGQEKLFF,TGTGCCAGCAGACGGGTCCTTGGTCAAGAAAAACTGTTTTTT
TRBV5-5,.,TRBD1,TRBJ1-4,CASSLLQGTNEKLFF,TGTGCCAGCAGCTTACTACAGGGGACAAATGAAAAACTGTTTTTT
TRBV5-4,.,.,TRBJ2-2,CASSLGGGTTPGELSF,TGTGCCAGCAGCTTAGGGGGGGGGACCACTCCCGGGGAGCTGTCTTTT
TRBV10-1,.,.,TRBJ2-7,CASSESGGLEQYF,TGCGCCAGCAGTGAGTCTGGGGGTCTCGAGCAGTACTTC
TRBV6-1,.,TRBD1,TRBJ1-2,CASSGGQAGYTF,TGTGCCAGCAGTGGCGGACAGGCTGGCTACACCTTC
TRBV19,.,TRBD1,TRBJ1-5,CASSMRTGGYSNQPQHF,TGTGCCAGTAGTATGAGGACAGGTGGATATAGCAATCAGCCCCAGCATTTT
TRBV5-1,.,.,TRBJ2-7,CASSSSSYEQYF,TGCGCCAGCAGCTCGAGCTCCTACGAGCAGTACTTC
TRBV7-8,.,TRBD1,TRBJ2-2,CASSLALGQRTGELFF,TGTGCCAGCAGCTTAGCGCTGGGACAGCGGACCGGGGAGCTGTTTTTT
TRBV7-3,.,TRBD2,TRBJ2-7,CASSLGSALAGGEQYF,TGTGCCAGCAGCTTAGGTTCCGCGCTAGCGGGGGGCGAGCAGTACTTC
TRBV21-1,.,.,TRBJ1-6,CASSKVGGTGGNSPLHF,TGTGCCAGCAGCAAAGTTGGTGGGACAGGGGGGAATTCACCCCTCCACTTT
TRBV2,.,.,TRBJ1-5,CASSEALHGNQPQHF,TGTGCCAGCAGTGAAGCGCTTCATGGGAATCAGCCCCAGCATTTT
TRBV6-5,.,.,TRBJ1-2,CASSYSSGGIYGYTF,TGTGCCAGCAGTTACTCTTCGGGGGGCATCTATGGCTACACCTTC
TRBV10-3,.,.,TRBJ2-7,CAISESNAGRTYEQYF,TGTGCCATCAGTGAGTCGAATGCGGGGCGTACGTACGAGCAGTACTTC
TRBV2,.,TRBD1,TRBJ1-1,CASSASGTGGLTEAFF,TGTGCCAGCAGTGCCTCCGGGACAGGGGGCTTGACTGAAGCTTTCTTT
TRBV9,.,.,TRBJ1-5,CASSVGHNQPQHF,TGTGCCAGCAGCGTAGGCCACAATCAGCCCCAGCATTTT
TRBV2,.,.,TRBJ1-1,CASSERRPFNTEAFF,TGTGCCAGCAGTGAGAGGCGTCCATTTAACACTGAAGCTTTCTTT
TRBV5-1,.,TRBD2,TRBJ2-7,CASSLLSGGRNEQYF,TGCGCCAGCAGCTTATTAAGCGGGGGGCGGAACGAGCAGTACTTC
TRBV19,few,.,TRBJ1-3,CASRPGAGNTIYF,TGTGCCAGTAGACCAGGGGCAGGAAACACCATATATTTT
TRBV5-1,once,.,TRBJ2-2,CASSEDRGELFF,TGCGCCAGCAGCGAGGATCGGGGGGAGCTGTTTTTT
TRBV6-1,.,TRBD2,TRBJ2-7,CASGGGVKLSYEQYF,TGTGCCAGCGGCGGGGGGGTAAAACTATCCTACGAGCAGTACTTC
TRBV7-9,.,.,TRBJ1-1,CASSLFLAEAFF,TGTGCCAGCAGCTTATTCCTCGCTGAAGCTTTCTTT
TRBV18,.,.,TRBJ1-6,CASSHSSGRVANSPLHF,TGTGCCAGCTCACACTCGTCCGGCAGGGTGGCTAATTCACCCCTCCACTTT
TRBV7-8,.,.,TRBJ1-5,CASSFDATQHF,TGTGCCAGCAGCTTTGACGCAACCCAGCATTTT
TRBV27,.,TRBD1,TRBJ1-1,CASRSTQGVTEAFF,TGTGCCAGCAGATCCACACAGGGGGTCACTGAAGCTTTCTTT
TRBV19,.,TRBD1,TRBJ2-7,CASSMGDRTYEQYF,TGTGCCAGTAGTATGGGGGACAGAACCTACGAGCAGTACTTC
TRBV6-5,.,.,TRBJ1-6,CASSYAPVGTLHF,TGTGCCAGCAGTTACGCTCCTGTGGGGACCCTCCACTTT
TRBV27,.,.,TRBJ2-5,CASSLYGQETQYF,TGTGCCAGCAGTTTATACGGTCAAGAGACCCAGTACTTC
TRBV5-1,.,TRBD2,TRBJ2-1,CASSPGLAGGPYNEQFF,TGCGCCAGCAGCCCGGGACTAGCGGGGGGCCCCTACAATGAGCAGTTCTTC
TRBV6-1,.,.,TRBJ2-7,CASSRTSPSEQYF,TGTGCCAGCAGCAGAACTAGCCCTAGCGAGCAGTACTTC
TRBV7-2,.,.,TRBJ1-2,CASSRGTRDGYTF,TGTGCCAGCAGCCGAGGGACACGAGATGGCTACACCTTC
TRBV5-1,.,.,TRBJ1-1,CASSWRGGMNTEAFF,TGCGCCAGCAGCTGGAGAGGGGGGATGAACACTGAAGCTTTCTTT
TRBV10-3,few,.,TRBJ1-2,CAVRTDGYTF,TGTGCCGTACGGACGGACGGCTACACCTTC
TRBV2,once,.,TRBJ2-5,CASSGGGKETQYF,TGTGCCAGCAGTGGTGGGGGTAAAGAGACCCAGTACTTC
TRBV7-6,.,TRBD2,TRBJ2-3,CASSLRTSGGGPTDTQYF,TGTGCCAGCAGCTTAAGGACTAGCGGGGGTGGGCCCACAGATACGCAGTATTTT